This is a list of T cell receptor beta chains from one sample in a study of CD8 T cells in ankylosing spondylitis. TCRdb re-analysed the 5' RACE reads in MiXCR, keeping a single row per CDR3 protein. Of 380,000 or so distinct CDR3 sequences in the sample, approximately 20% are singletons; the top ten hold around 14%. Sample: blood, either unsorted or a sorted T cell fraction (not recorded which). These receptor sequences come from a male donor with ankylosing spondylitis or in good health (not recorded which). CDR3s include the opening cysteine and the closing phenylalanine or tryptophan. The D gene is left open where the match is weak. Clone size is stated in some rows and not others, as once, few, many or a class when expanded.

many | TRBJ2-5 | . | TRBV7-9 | CASSLVETQYF | TGTGCCAGCAGCTTAGTAGAGACCCAGTACTTC
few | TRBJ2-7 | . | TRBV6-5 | CASSSPRAGTYEQYF | TGTGCCAGCAGTTCCCCCAGGGCGGGGACCTACGAGCAGTACTTC
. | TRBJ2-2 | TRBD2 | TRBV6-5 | CASSYSRSGGPNSGELFF | TGTGCCAGCAGTTACTCGAGGAGCGGGGGGCCAAACTCCGGGGAGCTGTTTTTT
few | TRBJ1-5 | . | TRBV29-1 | CSVEDGAGGNQPQHF | TGCAGCGTTGAAGATGGGGCAGGGGGCAATCAGCCCCAGCATTTT
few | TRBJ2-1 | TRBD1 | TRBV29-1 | CSVGGQGLRNEQFF | TGCAGCGTTGGGGGACAGGGTTTAAGAAATGAGCAGTTCTTC
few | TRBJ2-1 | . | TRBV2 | CASSEDGVGLEQFF | TGTGCCAGCAGTGAAGATGGTGTGGGCCTTGAGCAGTTCTTC
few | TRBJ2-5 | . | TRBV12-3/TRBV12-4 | CASSLAGREETQYF | TGTGCCAGCAGTTTAGCCGGGCGGGAAGAGACCCAGTACTTC
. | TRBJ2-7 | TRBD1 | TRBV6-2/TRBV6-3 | CASSYGQVIYEQYF | TGTGCCAGCAGTTACGGACAGGTCATATACGAGCAGTACTTC
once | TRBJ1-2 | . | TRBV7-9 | CASSQRGGTGLDGYTF | TGTGCCAGCAGCCAGCGTGGGGGTACAGGATTGGATGGCTACACCTTC
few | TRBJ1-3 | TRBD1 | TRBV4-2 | CASSQPTDRGFGNTIYF | TGTGCCAGCAGCCAACCCACGGACAGGGGTTTTGGAAACACCATATATTTT
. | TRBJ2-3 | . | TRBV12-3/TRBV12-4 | CASSQWKGVGDTQYF | TGTGCCAGCAGTCAATGGAAAGGGGTGGGAGATACGCAGTATTTT
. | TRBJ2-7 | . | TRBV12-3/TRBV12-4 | CASGGLSVEQYF | TGTGCCAGTGGGGGGCTGTCGGTCGAGCAGTACTTC
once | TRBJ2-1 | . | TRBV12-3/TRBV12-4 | CASSITGGIYNEQFF | TGTGCCAGCAGTATAACTGGCGGGATTTACAATGAGCAGTTCTTC
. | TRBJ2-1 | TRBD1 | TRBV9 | CASSTTTGAGYEDEQFF | TGTGCCAGCAGCACCACGACAGGGGCCGGATATGAGGATGAGCAGTTCTTC
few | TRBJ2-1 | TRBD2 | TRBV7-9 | CASSLHEAGGYNEQFF | TGTGCCAGCAGCTTACATGAGGCGGGGGGGTACAATGAGCAGTTCTTC
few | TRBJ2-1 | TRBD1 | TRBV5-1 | CASSLVRGLSYNEQFF | TGCGCCAGCAGCTTGGTAAGGGGGCTTTCCTACAATGAGCAGTTCTTC
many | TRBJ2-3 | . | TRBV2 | CASIPSRDTDTQYF | TGTGCCAGTATTCCGTCTCGGGACACAGATACGCAGTATTTT
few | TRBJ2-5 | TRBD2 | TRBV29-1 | CSVEGGDFRTQYF | TGCAGCGTTGAGGGGGGGGACTTCAGGACCCAGTACTTC
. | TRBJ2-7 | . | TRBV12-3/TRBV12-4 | CASSLSWGPEQYF | TGTGCCAGCAGTTTAAGTTGGGGCCCCGAGCAGTACTTC
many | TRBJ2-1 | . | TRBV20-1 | CSARGASDYNEQFF | TGCAGTGCTAGAGGGGCTAGCGACTACAATGAGCAGTTCTTC
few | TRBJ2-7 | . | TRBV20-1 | CSAGDIVHEQYF | TGCAGTGCTGGCGACATCGTCCACGAGCAGTACTTC